The clone carrying this T cell receptor beta chain was observed many times. Its antigen remains unidentified. These data belong to a study of Graves' ophthalmopathy and Graves' hyperthyroidism. General study results and limits: The authors also found most expanded thyroid clonotypes above 0.001 frequency in blood.

With 6 bases removed from V and 5 bases from J, the gap between germline ends came to 13 bases. Per germline, CDR1 SNHLY and CDR2 FYNNEI. The CDR3 consists of 13 residues. Stable hyperthyroid donors showed no ophthalmopathy during 18 months follow-up. The authors enrolled newly diagnosed hyperthyroidism patients aged 18 to 65 with under 2 months' duration. Other autoimmune diseases, uncontrolled infections, pregnancy or lactation ruled patients out of participation. RNA served as the template for amplifying TCR beta CDR3 regions. After a first-round RT-PCR with HTBI primers, a second-round multiplex PCR was run. TCRdb re-derived calls from the multiplex PCR reads in MiXCR, one entry per CDR3 protein. This sample has more than 300,000 distinct CDR3 sequences; 15% to 20% occur once, and the top ten carry roughly 2.4%.

The sample was peripheral blood. The chain uses TRBV2 and TRBJ1-1; D is possibly TRBD1 (5 bases). The TCR originated in an adult woman with stable Graves' hyperthyroidism. The CDR3 DNA follows: TGTGCCAGCAGCGGCCGGGGGTTTACTGAAGCTTTCTTT. Protein product: CASSGRGFTEAFF.